This entry lists 14 T cell receptor beta chains sequenced from one sample in a study of shared clonotypes between healthy human individuals. Profiling relied on immunoSEQ multiplex PCR, and the TCRdb table lists in-frame clones only, not all of them. The sample shows approximately 710,000 clones, 90% of them seen only once. The sample taken for sequencing was memory CD8+ T cells from PBMCs. Specified subset: CD45RO+ cells pooled with CCR7-negative TemRA cells. The receptors derive from a man aged 18-30 years in good health. Some clones in this sample may be carry-over from other donors' samples.

The V gene is TRBV4-2, the J gene TRBJ2-1; 7 nucleotides match TRBD2. Unmatched junction bases numbered 11, after V lost 6 bases and J lost 9 bases. Germline V gene sequence: CDR1 LGHNA, CDR2 YNFKEQ. This CDR3 spans 14 amino acids. CDR3 in DNA: TGTGCCAGCAGAGGCGGGAGTTATTTTCGTGAGCAGTTCTTC. This sequence encodes CASRGGSYFREQFF.

The V gene is TRBV27, the J gene TRBJ2-7; TRBD2 matches at 7 bases. The germline V gene has CDR1 MNHEY and CDR2 SMNVEV (reference sequence). Losses at the gene ends were 9 bases for V and 0 bases for J; bases not matched to a gene: 5. CDR3 length equals 13 residues. The CDR3 nucleotides read TGTGCCAGTGCGTGGGGGGGCTCCTACGAGCAGTACTTC. Residues: CASAWGGSYEQYF.

The chain recombines TRBV2 with TRBJ2-7, with 11 nucleotides matching TRBD1. V lost 4 bases, J lost 3 bases, and 5 bases stayed unmatched. This CDR3 is 15 amino acids long. CDR1 and CDR2 from the germline V gene are SNHLY and FYNNEI. The DNA of the CDR3 is TGTGCCAGCAGTGGGGCCGGGACAGGGGGCTACGAGCAGTACTTC. Encoded protein: CASSGAGTGGYEQYF.

CDR3 sequence: CASSIWGKNTEAFF. Written as DNA, the CDR3 is TGTGCCAGTAGTATTTGGGGAAAAAACACTGAAGCTTTCTTT. The chain recombines TRBV19 with TRBJ1-1; unclear D gene. The length of the CDR3 is 14 residues. The V end was cut by 3 bases, the J end by 2 bases, with 10 bases between. Germline V gene sequence: CDR1 LNHDA, CDR2 SQIVND (reference sequence). Full variable domain (outside the CDR3, taken from reference TRBV19 and TRBJ1-1): DGGITQSPKYLFRKEGQNVTLSCEQNLNHDAMYWYRQDPGQGLRLIYYSQIVNDFQKGDIAEGYSVSREKKESFPLTVTSAQKNPTAFYLCASSIWGKNTEAFFGQGTRLTVV.

This clone was counted once. J is TRBJ2-5 and V is TRBV29-1; unclear D gene. The CDR3 has 14 residues. V gave up 0 bases and J gave up 10 bases, with 18 bases separating them. The germline gives CDR1 SQVTM, CDR2 ANQGSEA. The CDR3 bases are TGCAGCGTTGAAGACGGCGACCGATTATTGGGCCAGTACTTC. Protein sequence: CSVEDGDRLLGQYF.

This chain joins TRBV2 and TRBJ2-7; D remains ambiguous. The V end lost 9 bases, the J end lost 3 bases, and 15 bases lay between the germline ends. This CDR3 comprises 13 residues. The germline gives CDR1 SNHLY, CDR2 FYNNEI. The DNA for the CDR3 is TGTGCCAGTTTAAAGGGATTCAGCTACGAGCAGTACTTC. Its protein product is CASLKGFSYEQYF. The entire variable domain, with the rest obtained from reference TRBV2 and TRBJ2-7, is as follows: EPEVTQTPSHQVTQMGQEVILRCVPISNHLYFYWYRQILGQKVEFLVSFYNNEISEKSEIFDDQFSVERPDGSNFTLKIRSTKLEDSAMYFCASLKGFSYEQYFGPGTRLTVT.

The chain carries TRBV5-5 and TRBJ2-7; D remains ambiguous. Per the germline V gene, CDR1 is SGHKS and CDR2 is YYEKEE (reference sequence). CDR3 length: 14 amino acids. V lost 4 bases to trimming and J lost 3 bases, with 14 bases between them. In DNA, the CDR3 is TGTGCCAGCAGCAGCAGGCCTCTCGGCTACGAGCAGTACTTC. Translation gives CASSSRPLGYEQYF.

The chain links TRBV6-5 to TRBJ2-4; D gene ambiguous. The CDR3 spans 13 residues. Trimming pared 0 bases from V and 10 bases from J, leaving 10 bases between. CDR1 and CDR2 from the germline V gene are MNHEY and SVGAGI. This CDR3 is CASSYSIADIQYF. In DNA, the CDR3 is TGTGCCAGCAGTTACTCTATCGCGGATATTCAGTACTTC.

This chain links TRBV5-1 with TRBJ2-1; D is perhaps TRBD2 (6 bases). Deletions cut 3 bases from V and 8 bases from J, with 15 bases between. The CDR3 is 14 amino acids. Germline V CDR1 and CDR2: SGHRS, YFSETQ. In DNA, the CDR3 is TGCGCCAGCAGCTGGAGGGGCTCCGGGGATGAGCAGTTCTTC. Protein: CASSWRGSGDEQFF.

This chain links TRBV5-1 with TRBJ2-7, with D unresolved. Between the trimmed V and J ends, which lost 4 bases and 0 bases, there was a span of 17 bases. Germline V CDR1 and CDR2: SGHRS, YFSETQ. The CDR3 spans 16 residues. In DNA, the CDR3 is TGCGCCAGCAGCGTCCTGGACGGTTTAAGCTCCTACGAGCAGTACTTC. Protein product: CASSVLDGLSSYEQYF.

The chain links TRBV6-6 to TRBJ1-3; D remains unclear. The CDR3 contains 15 residues. Germline assignment: CDR1 MNHNY and CDR2 SVGAGI (reference sequence). Trimming cost V 4 bases and J 0 bases, with 10 bases left between them. As DNA, the CDR3 is TGTGCCAGCAGTTCCCCGGAGACCTCTGGAAACACCATATATTTT. Translated, it gives CASSSPETSGNTIYF.

This sequence joins TRBV7-9 and TRBJ1-4; no reliable D call. CDR1 is SEHNR and CDR2 is FQNEAQ in the germline V gene (reference sequence). V gave up 5 bases and J gave up 0 bases, with 10 bases separating them. CDR3 length equals 15 residues. The CDR3 DNA is TGTGCCAGCAGCGATTACCCAGCAACTAATGAAAAACTGTTTTTT. Encoded protein: CASSDYPATNEKLFF.

V gene TRBV21-1 combines with J gene TRBJ2-1. TRBV21-1 represents a pseudogene. This CDR3 has 18 amino acids. CDR3 loop: CASSKTGPGREPYNEQFF. The CDR3 DNA sequence: TGTGCCAGCAGCAAAACGGGCCCGGGACGGGAACCCTACAATGAGCAGTTCTTC.

The V call is TRBV5-8, the J call TRBJ2-7; D call uncertain. This CDR3 comprises 14 residues. V lost 0 bases to trimming and J lost 5 bases, with 12 bases between them. Looked up from germline, CDR1 is SGHTS and CDR2 is YDEGEE. CDR3 coding DNA: TGTGCCAGCAGCTTGGGGCCGCTGTTCAACGAGCAGTACTTC. Encoded protein: CASSLGPLFNEQYF. The full variable domain, with the rest looked up from reference TRBV5-8 and TRBJ2-7, is EAGVTQSPTHLIKTRGQQATLRCSPISGHTSVYWYQQALGLGLQFLLWYDEGEERNRGNFPPRFSGRQFPNYSSELNVNALELEDSALYLCASSLGPLFNEQYFGPGTRLTVT.